This T cell receptor (beta chain) was profiled in a study of T cell repertoires in cytomegalovirus infection. Study-level information: Public TCR beta signatures provided an indication of both CMV infection and a matching HLA type.

Trimming cost V 0 bases and J 5 bases; bases outside gene matches: 3. The germline V gene encodes CDR1 MGHRA and CDR2 YSYEKL. CDR3 length equals 14 residues. This clonotype was seen at least ten times. The antigen is undetermined. TCRdb ran MiXCR on the reads and lists one entry per CDR3 protein. The sample holds 560,000 or so distinct CDR3 sequences; approximately 15% are singletons and the top ten take roughly a quarter. General observations from the study: Dominant in the ex vivo response were TCR beta clonotypes restricted by HLA-C and specific for CMV. Identification of carriers of CMV plus the relevant HLA was achieved through cumulative public TCR beta family frequency.

This sequence originates from a human donor in good health (CMV status not recorded). Some clones in this sample may be carry-over from other donors' samples. Sample: CD8+ T cells from PBMCs. This chain connects TRBV4-1 to TRBJ1-1; 7 nucleotides align to TRBD1. The CDR3 coding sequence is TGCGCCAGCAGCCAAGAAGGGACAGCGACTGAAGCTTTCTTT. As protein: CASSQEGTATEAFF.